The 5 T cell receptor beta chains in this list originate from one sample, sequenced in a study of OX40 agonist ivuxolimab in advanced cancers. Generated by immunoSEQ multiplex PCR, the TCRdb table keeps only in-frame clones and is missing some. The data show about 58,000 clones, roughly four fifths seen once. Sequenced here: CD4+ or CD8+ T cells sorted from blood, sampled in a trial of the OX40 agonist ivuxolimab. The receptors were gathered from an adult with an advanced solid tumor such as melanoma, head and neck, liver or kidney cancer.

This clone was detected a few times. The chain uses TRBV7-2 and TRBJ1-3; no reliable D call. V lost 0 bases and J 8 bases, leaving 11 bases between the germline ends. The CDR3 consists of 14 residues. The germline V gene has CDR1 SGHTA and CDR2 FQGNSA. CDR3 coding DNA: TGTGCCAGCAGCTTAGCAGGATTGAGGGACACCATATATTTT. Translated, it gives CASSLAGLRDTIYF.

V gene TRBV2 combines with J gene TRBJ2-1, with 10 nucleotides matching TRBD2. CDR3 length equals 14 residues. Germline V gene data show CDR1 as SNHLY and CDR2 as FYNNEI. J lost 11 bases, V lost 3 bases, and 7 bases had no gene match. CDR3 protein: CASSDPTSGDKQFF. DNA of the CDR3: TGTGCCAGCAGTGACCCCACTAGCGGGGATAAGCAGTTCTTC.

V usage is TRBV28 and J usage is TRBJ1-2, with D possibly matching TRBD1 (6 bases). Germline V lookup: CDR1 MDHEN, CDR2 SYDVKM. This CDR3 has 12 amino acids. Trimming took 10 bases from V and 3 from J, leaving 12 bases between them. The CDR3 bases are TGTGCCACCCTACAGGGTTACTATGGCTACACCTTC. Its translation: CATLQGYYGYTF.

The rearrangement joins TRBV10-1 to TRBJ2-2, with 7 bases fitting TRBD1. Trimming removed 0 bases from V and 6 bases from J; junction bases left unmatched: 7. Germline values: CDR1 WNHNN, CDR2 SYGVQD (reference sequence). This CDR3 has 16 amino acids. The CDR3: CASSESSAGGPGELFF. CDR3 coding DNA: TGCGCCAGCAGTGAGTCGTCGGCAGGGGGTCCCGGGGAGCTGTTTTTT.

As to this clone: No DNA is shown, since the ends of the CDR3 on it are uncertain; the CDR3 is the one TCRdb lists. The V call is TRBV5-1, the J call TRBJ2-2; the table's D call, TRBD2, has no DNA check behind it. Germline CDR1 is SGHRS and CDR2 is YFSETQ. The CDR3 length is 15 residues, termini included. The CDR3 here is CASSLIAGTPGSCFF.